The 28 T cell receptor beta chains given below trace back to one sample, sequenced in a study of blood T cell repertoires in COVID-19. Clones were read by immunoSEQ multiplex PCR, and TCRdb kept only the in-frame ones, dropping some. The table includes 250,000 to 400,000 clones, 90% detected once. The sequencing input was PBMCs or T cells enriched from blood (not recorded which). These receptor sequences come from a man aged 60 to 69 who had recovered from COVID-19.

The chain is built from TRBV29-1 and TRBJ2-7; TRBD1 aligns across 7 bases. Per the germline V gene, CDR1 is SQVTM and CDR2 is ANQGSEA. This CDR3 spans 13 amino acids. J was trimmed by 5 bases and V by 3 bases; bases with no gene match: 7. CDR3 region: CSVEGRGFNEQYF. CDR3 DNA: TGCAGCGTTGAGGGCAGGGGGTTTAACGAGCAGTACTTC.

V and J are TRBV12-3 or TRBV12-4 and TRBJ2-7; D is unclear. The CDR3 is 13 amino acids. Trimming pared 6 bases from V and 3 bases from J, leaving 12 bases between. The CDR3 loop is CASSLTRNYEQYF. The CDR3 region has the DNA TGTGCCAGCAGCCTGACAAGGAACTACGAGCAGTACTTC.

The V and J genes are TRBV6-5 and TRBJ2-1; 7 nucleotides line up with TRBD2. J lost 5 bases, V lost 0 bases, and 7 bases had no gene match. The CDR3 consists of 16 residues. CDR1 is MNHEY, CDR2 SVGAGI, per germline. The CDR3 DNA reads TGTGCCAGCAGTTACTCGATGCGGGAGCACAACAATGAGCAGTTCTTC. It yields the protein CASSYSMREHNNEQFF.

This chain links TRBV2 with TRBJ2-1; 9 bases agree with TRBD2. With 6 bases clipped from V and 5 bases from J, the junction kept 8 bases outside the gene matches. Germline CDR1 SNHLY, CDR2 FYNNEI. The CDR3 runs 15 residues. In nucleotides, the CDR3 is TGTGCCAGCAGATGGCGGGGGGGGTTAAACAATGAGCAGTTCTTC. Protein sequence: CASRWRGGLNNEQFF. Full variable domain (rest looked up from reference TRBV2 and TRBJ2-1): EPEVTQTPSHQVTQMGQEVILRCVPISNHLYFYWYRQILGQKVEFLVSFYNNEISEKSEIFDDQFSVERPDGSNFTLKIRSTKLEDSAMYFCASRWRGGLNNEQFFGPGTRLTVL.

The CDR3 region is CASQLELGETQYF. The CDR3 nucleotides read TGCGCCAGCCAACTAGAACTCGGAGAGACCCAGTACTTC. The rearrangement uses TRBV5-1 and TRBJ2-5, with D perhaps matching TRBD2 (5 bases). The CDR3 is 13 amino acids. With 7 bases removed from V and 4 bases from J, the gap between germline ends came to 14 bases. Germline CDR1 SGHRS, CDR2 YFSETQ. The full variable domain, its missing parts supplied by reference TRBV5-1 and TRBJ2-5, is KAGVTQTPRYLIKTRGQQVTLSCSPISGHRSVSWYQQTPGQGLQFLFEYFSETQRNKGNFPGRFSGRQFSNSRSEMNVSTLELGDSALYLCASQLELGETQYFGPGTRLLVL.

The rearrangement links TRBV7-9 to TRBJ2-3; D is unclear. Germline V lookup: CDR1 SEHNR, CDR2 FQNEAQ (reference sequence). The CDR3 is 11 residues long. Between the trimmed V and J ends, which lost 5 bases and 6 bases, there was a span of 6 bases. CDR3 loop: CASSRVDTQYF. For the CDR3, the DNA is TGTGCCAGCAGCCGTGTTGATACGCAGTATTTT. Full variable domain (rest looked up from reference TRBV7-9 and TRBJ2-3): DTGVSQNPRHKITKRGQNVTFRCDPISEHNRLYWYRQTLGQGPEFLTYFQNEAQLEKSRLLSDRFSAERPKGSFSTLEIQRTEQGDSAMYLCASSRVDTQYFGPGTRLTVL.

The chain uses TRBV18 and TRBJ1-1; 8 positions match TRBD1. J gave up 0 bases and V 3 bases, and 3 bases lay outside the gene matches. Looked up from germline, CDR1 is KGHSH and CDR2 is LQKENI. CDR3 size: 15 residues. Written as DNA, the CDR3 is TGTGCCAGCTCACCGGACAGGGTGATGAACACTGAAGCTTTCTTT. This translates into CASSPDRVMNTEAFF.

The chain combines TRBV12-3 or TRBV12-4 with TRBJ1-2; D is unclear. V gave up 1 base and J gave up 8 bases, with 8 bases separating them. The CDR3 consists of 12 residues. The CDR3 sequence is CASSLGWRGYTF. For the CDR3, the DNA is TGTGCCAGCAGTTTAGGGTGGCGGGGCTACACCTTC.

J is TRBJ1-1 and V is TRBV7-9; no clear D gene. The CDR3 is 16 residues long. The V and J ends lost 2 bases and 0 bases respectively, with 13 bases between them. CDR1 SEHNR and CDR2 FQNEAQ come from the germline V gene (reference sequence). The CDR3 region is CASSLRGAGMNTEAFF. DNA of the CDR3: TGTGCCAGCAGCTTACGTGGAGCGGGCATGAACACTGAAGCTTTCTTT.

This clone was counted a few times. This rearrangement joins TRBV28 to TRBJ2-7; 9 bases agree with TRBD1. Germline values: CDR1 MDHEN, CDR2 SYDVKM. The junction had 7 bases not matched to a gene; V was cut back by 6 bases and J by 1 base. CDR3 length equals 15 residues. The CDR3 here is CASRPQGAGSYEQYF. CDR3 coding DNA: TGTGCCAGCAGGCCACAGGGGGCCGGTTCCTACGAGCAGTACTTC.

This chain uses TRBV11-2 with TRBJ2-4; a possible D gene is TRBD2 (6 bases). CDR1 and CDR2 from the germline V gene are SGHAT and FQNNGV. Trimming removed 6 bases at V and 3 bases at J, with 18 bases between. The CDR3 is 16 residues long. This CDR3 reads CASSQTVAGNKNIQYF. The DNA for the CDR3 is TGTGCCAGCAGTCAGACGGTGGCGGGGAACAAAAACATTCAGTACTTC.

J is TRBJ1-5 and V is TRBV4-2; TRBD1 is a possible D gene (5 bases). This CDR3 has 15 residues. V shed 0 bases and J shed 3 bases, with 9 bases lying between them. Germline values: CDR1 LGHNA, CDR2 YNFKEQ. DNA of the CDR3: TGTGCCAGCAGCCAAGACAGGGTAAACAATCAGCCCCAGCATTTT. Encoded protein: CASSQDRVNNQPQHF.

This clone was counted a single time. V and J are TRBV7-9 and TRBJ1-2; unclear D gene. The CDR3 is made up of 14 amino acids. Trimming shortened V by 5 bases and J by 1 base, and 11 bases separated the two germline ends. The germline gives CDR1 SEHNR, CDR2 FQNEAQ (reference sequence). The CDR3 spells CASSPSRSNYGYTF. In DNA, the CDR3 is TGTGCCAGCAGCCCTAGCAGGAGTAACTATGGCTACACCTTC.

For this clone: The sample carries other DNA sequences with the same CDR3. The V call is TRBV5-1, the J call TRBJ1-2; 7 bases agree with TRBD1. The CDR3 runs 13 residues. The germline CDR1 and CDR2 sequences are SGHRS and YFSETQ. Trimming took 0 bases from V and 7 from J; bases not matched to a gene: 3. CDR3 DNA: TGCGCCAGCAGCTTGGGAACAGGGGTTGGCTACACCTTC. Its translation: CASSLGTGVGYTF.

The rearrangement uses TRBV29-1 and TRBJ1-2; 7 positions match TRBD1. Germline V lookup: CDR1 SQVTM, CDR2 ANQGSEA. With V trimmed by 6 bases and J by 8 bases, 9 bases remained unmatched. The CDR3 contains 12 residues. CDR3: CSVPTGAGGYTF. CDR3 nucleotides: TGCAGCGTACCTACAGGGGCGGGGGGCTACACCTTC.

The genes are TRBV7-9 and TRBJ1-1; D not resolved. Germline lookup yields CDR1 SEHNR and CDR2 FQNEAQ (reference sequence). The CDR3 is 13 residues long. The V and J ends lost 5 bases and 1 base respectively, with 8 bases between them. The CDR3 DNA reads as TGTGCCAGCAGCCCGAGACAGAACACTGAAGCTTTCTTT. Translating it yields CASSPRQNTEAFF.

V and J are TRBV29-1 and TRBJ2-5; D remains ambiguous. Germline CDR1 and CDR2: SQVTM and ANQGSEA. This CDR3 contains 12 residues. Trimming cost V 5 bases and J 4 bases, with 11 bases left between them. In nucleotides, the CDR3 is TGCAGCGTTCTTATATCAGGAGAGACCCAGTACTTC. Translating gives CSVLISGETQYF.

In DNA, the CDR3 is TGTGCCATCAGTGAGTCAGGGGGCACCGGGGAGCTGTTTTTT. Protein sequence: CAISESGGTGELFF. This chain links TRBV10-3 with TRBJ2-2; a possible D gene is TRBD1 (6 bases). This CDR3 region has 14 residues. V was pared by 0 bases and J by 4 bases, with 6 bases between. Germline-derived CDR1 and CDR2 are ENHRY and SYGVKD.

V is TRBV5-4 and J is TRBJ2-7, with 8 bases matching TRBD1. CDR1 and CDR2 (germline): SGHNT, YYREEE (reference sequence). The CDR3 extends over 15 amino acids. J lost 2 bases, V lost 1 base, and 5 bases had no gene match. Written as DNA, the CDR3 is TGTGCCAGCAGCTTGCCCGGGACAGGACCCTACGAGCAGTACTTC. Translated: CASSLPGTGPYEQYF.

This clone was observed a single time. The chain has TRBV27 and TRBJ2-7; 7 positions match TRBD1. The CDR3 extends over 13 amino acids. Germline V gene sequence: CDR1 MNHEY, CDR2 SMNVEV (reference sequence). Trimming at V came to 5 bases and at J to 0 bases, leaving 1 base not matched to a gene. CDR3 amino acids: CASSRTGSYEQYF. The CDR3 region has the DNA TGTGCCAGCAGTCGGACAGGCTCCTACGAGCAGTACTTC.

The J gene is TRBJ2-3, the V gene TRBV18; 10 bases agree with TRBD2. This CDR3 contains 16 residues. CDR1 is KGHSH, CDR2 LQKENI, per germline. After removal of 3 bases from V and 4 bases from J, the junction contained 7 bases not matched to a gene. The DNA for the CDR3 is TGTGCCAGCTCACCTCTAGCGGGAGTTGGATCAGATACGCAGTATTTT. Protein: CASSPLAGVGSDTQYF.

The chain combines TRBV6-1 with TRBJ2-7; 7 bases align to TRBD2. The CDR3 has 14 amino acids. Germline CDR1 is MNHNS and CDR2 is SASEGT. The V segment lost 2 bases and the J segment 6 bases; nucleotides outside the gene matches: 7. Here the CDR3 DNA reads TGTGCCAGCAGTGAAATGGGAGGGCCCTCCGAGCAGTACTTC. Encoded protein: CASSEMGGPSEQYF.

The chain links TRBV5-1 to TRBJ2-7; TRBD2 agrees at 11 bases. The CDR3 loop spans 16 amino acids. Trimming removed 2 bases from V and 7 bases from J; junction bases left unmatched: 11. CDR1 is SGHRS and CDR2 is YFSETQ in the germline V gene. In DNA form, the CDR3 reads TGCGCCAGCAGCTTTACTAGCGGGAGTATTGGTCGGGAGCAGTACTTC. Translation: CASSFTSGSIGREQYF.

Only one count was recorded for this clone. The chain recombines TRBV5-1 with TRBJ2-7; D might be TRBD2 (5 bases). The germline V gene has CDR1 SGHRS and CDR2 YFSETQ. Trimming left V 4 bases short and J 3 bases short, with 11 bases between. The CDR3 runs to 13 residues. The CDR3 coding sequence is TGCGCCAGCAGCACCGGACGGGACTACGAGCAGTACTTC. Translated: CASSTGRDYEQYF.

The chain combines TRBV19 with TRBJ2-4; D remains unclear. Trimming stripped 4 bases from V and 0 bases from J, with 7 bases between. The CDR3 runs 14 residues. The germline V gene has CDR1 LNHDA and CDR2 SQIVND (reference sequence). CDR3 loop: CASSTSLAKNIQYF. The CDR3, as DNA: TGTGCCAGTAGTACCTCCTTAGCCAAAAACATTCAGTACTTC.

The genes are TRBV4-1 and TRBJ1-1; 7 nucleotides align to TRBD1. The CDR3 runs 15 residues. The V gene's germline CDR1 is MGHRA and CDR2 YSYEKL. V lost 6 bases, J lost 0 bases, and 7 bases stayed unmatched. The CDR3 reads CASRPRGTMNTEAFF. The CDR3 nucleotides read TGCGCCAGCAGGCCCAGGGGGACAATGAACACTGAAGCTTTCTTT.

The chain combines TRBV7-2 with TRBJ2-7; the match to TRBD2 covers 12 bases. Germline lookup yields CDR1 SGHTA and CDR2 FQGNSA. This CDR3 has 15 amino acids. V shed 5 bases and J 9 bases; nucleotides not matched to a gene: 11. CDR3 amino acids: CASSPVGTSGSVQYF. The DNA for the CDR3 is TGTGCCAGCAGCCCAGTGGGGACTAGCGGGTCGGTGCAGTACTTC.

Here the CDR3 reads CASSLDGGQGDGYTF. The CDR3 DNA sequence: TGCGCCAGCAGCTTGGACGGGGGACAGGGCGATGGCTACACCTTC. The chain recombines TRBV5-1 with TRBJ1-2; 9 bases fit TRBD1. The CDR3 length is 15 residues. J gave up 6 bases and V 0 bases, and 6 bases lay outside the gene matches. The germline gives CDR1 SGHRS, CDR2 YFSETQ.